A selection of T cell receptor beta chains follows, all from one sample in a study of CD8 T cells in Susac syndrome. TCRdb used MiXCR to reprocess the immunoSEQ multiplex PCR reads, holding one entry per CDR3 protein. Among about 200,000 distinct CDR3 sequences listed, around 93% were seen once. Source material: CD4+ T cells from PBMCs. The receptors shown here come from a human donor with multiple sclerosis. CDR3s include the opening cysteine and the closing phenylalanine or tryptophan. D genes are given only for firm matches. Not all rows give a size; the values are once, few, many and, for expanded clones, a class.

>TRBV29-1|TRBJ1-5|NA|NA
CSVGLAGEDQPQHF
TGCAGCGTTGGTCTTGCAGGGGAGGATCAGCCCCAGCATTTT
>TRBV19|TRBJ1-2|NA|NA
CASSARDNRYGYTF
TGTGCCAGTAGTGCTCGGGACAACCGCTATGGCTACACCTTC
>TRBV9|TRBJ1-6|NA|NA
CASSEGGDSYNSPLHF
TGTGCCAGCAGCGAGGGGGGGGACTCCTATAATTCACCCCTCCACTTT
>TRBV4-2|TRBJ2-1|TRBD2|once
CASSQGRGAGGSNEQFF
TGTGCCAGCAGCCAAGGTCGCGGAGCGGGGGGGTCCAATGAGCAGTTCTTC
>TRBV25-1|TRBJ1-5|NA|NA
CASSPSGGHQPQHF
TGTGCCAGCAGTCCCTCGGGGGGCCATCAGCCCCAGCATTTT
>TRBV5-4|TRBJ2-5|NA|NA
CASSLPTQETQYF
TGTGCCAGCAGCTTGCCCACGCAAGAGACCCAGTACTTC
>TRBV4-2|TRBJ2-6|NA|NA
CASSQDRLGANVLTF
TGTGCCAGCAGCCAAGATCGGCTTGGGGCCAACGTCCTGACTTTC
>TRBV9|TRBJ1-2|NA|NA
CASSVEVGADGYTF
TGTGCCAGCAGCGTAGAGGTGGGGGCTGATGGCTACACCTTC
>TRBV30|TRBJ2-7|TRBD1|NA
CAWSVPPQGMREQYF
TGTGCCTGGAGTGTACCCCCACAGGGGATGCGGGAGCAGTACTTC
>TRBV29-1|TRBJ1-2|NA|NA
CSVGAGYDYGYTF
TGCAGCGTTGGGGCAGGGTATGACTATGGCTACACCTTC
>TRBV30|TRBJ1-4|NA|NA
CAWSGIGKLFF
TGTGCCTGGAGTGGTATAGGAAAACTGTTTTTT
>TRBV6-6|TRBJ1-1|NA|NA
CASSMRFHPGSF
TGTGCCAGCAGTATGCGATTTCACCCGGGATCTTTT
>TRBV28|TRBJ1-2|NA|NA
CASGPNYGYTF
TGTGCCAGCGGGCCTAACTATGGCTACACCTTC
>TRBV3-1|TRBJ1-5|NA|NA
CASSQAPSPQPQHF
TGTGCCAGCAGTCAGGCGCCCTCGCCCCAGCCCCAGCATTTT
>TRBV9|TRBJ2-1|TRBD2|NA
CASSPRTSGGFDEQFF
TGTGCCAGCAGCCCTCGGACTAGCGGGGGGTTTGATGAGCAGTTCTTC
>TRBV12-5|TRBJ2-3|NA|NA
CASGLGRASDTQYF
TGTGCTAGTGGTTTGGGTCGGGCGTCAGATACGCAGTATTTT